This record concerns one TCR beta chain sequence. Its antigen is not identified. Germline V gives CDR1 SGHAT, CDR2 FQNNGV. The CDR3 is 14 amino acids. Trimming cost V 5 bases and J 7 bases; bases outside gene matches: 6. The data originate from a study of radiotherapy plus CTLA-4 blockade in lung cancer. About the study: Roughly a sixth of enrolled patients responded objectively, and roughly 31% had disease control.

General study findings and limits: In blood, after radiotherapy plus ipilimumab, tumor-derived TCR clones expanded. Early clonal dynamics of blood T cells, together with interferon-beta, were reported as the best response predictor.

The assay was immunoSEQ multiplex PCR, and TCRdb's table has in-frame clones only and misses some. The sample carries 43,000 or so clones, roughly 60% recorded once. Patients with chemo-refractory metastatic non-small-cell lung cancer received focal radiation plus CTLA-4 blockade with ipilimumab. The chain uses TRBV11-2 and TRBJ1-4; 8 positions agree with TRBD1. The receptor was derived from a human donor with non-small cell lung cancer who had a partial response to radiotherapy plus ipilimumab. This sample comprised peripheral blood, obtained from a patient treated with radiotherapy plus ipilimumab. The CDR3 loop is CASSPRGRGEKLFF. The CDR3 DNA sequence: TGTGCCAGCAGCCCCAGGGGGCGCGGTGAAAAACTGTTTTTT. The variable domain in full, with the rest retrieved from reference TRBV11-2 and TRBJ1-4, is EAGVAQSPRYKIIEKRQSVAFWCNPISGHATLYWYQQILGQGPKLLIQFQNNGVVDDSQLPKDRFSAERLKGVDSTLKIQPAKLEDSAVYLCASSPRGRGEKLFFGSGTQLSVL.